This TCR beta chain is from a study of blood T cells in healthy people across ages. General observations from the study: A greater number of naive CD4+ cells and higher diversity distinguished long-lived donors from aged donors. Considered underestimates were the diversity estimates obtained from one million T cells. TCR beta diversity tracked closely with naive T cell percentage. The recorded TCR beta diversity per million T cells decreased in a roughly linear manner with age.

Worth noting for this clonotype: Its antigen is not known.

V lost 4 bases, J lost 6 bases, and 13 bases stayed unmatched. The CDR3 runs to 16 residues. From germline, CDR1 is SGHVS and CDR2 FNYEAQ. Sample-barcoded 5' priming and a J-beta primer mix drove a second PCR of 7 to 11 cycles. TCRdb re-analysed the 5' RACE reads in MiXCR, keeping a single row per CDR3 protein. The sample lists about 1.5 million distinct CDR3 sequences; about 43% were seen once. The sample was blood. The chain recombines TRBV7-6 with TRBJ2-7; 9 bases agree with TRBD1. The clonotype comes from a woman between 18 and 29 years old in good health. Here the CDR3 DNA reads TGTGCCAGCAGCTATTTACCACCGGGACAGGGCGGCGAGCAGTACTTC. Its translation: CASSYLPPGQGGEQYF.